These T cell receptor beta chains were read from a single sample in a study of T cell responses to AZD1222 COVID-19 vaccine. The protocol was immunoSEQ multiplex PCR, while the TCRdb copy is restricted to in-frame clones and leaves out a portion. The table lists 90,000 to 120,000 clones, around nine tenths of them singletons. The source material was peripheral blood, sampled 28 days after the second AZD1222 dose. These receptors were taken from an adult who received the AZD1222 COVID-19 vaccine. Both conserved end residues are part of each CDR3. D genes are given only for firm matches. The size field is filled for only some rows; it gives once, few, many or a size class.

clone_size,d_call,v_call,j_call,cdr3_aa,cdr3_nt
-,TRBD1,TRBV2,TRBJ2-7,CASRGGQGPSYEQYF,TGTGCCAGCAGGGGGGGACAGGGCCCTTCCTACGAGCAGTACTTC
-,-,TRBV10-2,TRBJ2-1,CASTRTGIYNEQFF,TGCGCCAGCACCCGAACAGGGATCTACAATGAGCAGTTCTTC
-,-,TRBV3-1/TRBV3-2,TRBJ2-2,CASSLSRGVTKNTGELFF,TGTGCCAGCAGCTTATCCAGGGGAGTTACCAAGAACACCGGGGAGCTGTTTTTT
-,-,TRBV5-1,TRBJ1-3,CASSLAGRNSGNTIYF,TGCGCCAGCAGCTTGGCAGGGAGGAATTCTGGAAACACCATATATTTT
-,-,TRBV5-5,TRBJ1-2,CASSLDGNYGYTF,TGTGCCAGCAGCCTGGACGGCAACTATGGCTACACCTTC
-,-,TRBV19,TRBJ1-1,CASSTTFGSNTEAFF,TGTGCCAGTAGTACCACCTTTGGGTCGAACACTGAAGCTTTCTTT
-,TRBD1,TRBV6-2/TRBV6-3,TRBJ2-3,CASSYSAGGTDTQYF,TGTGCCAGCAGTTACTCAGCAGGGGGTACAGATACGCAGTATTTT
-,TRBD1,TRBV6-2/TRBV6-3,TRBJ1-5,CASSQQGALGQPQHF,TGTGCCAGCAGTCAGCAGGGGGCCTTAGGGCAGCCCCAGCATTTT
-,-,TRBV15,TRBJ1-1,CATSREVGSAEAFF,TGTGCCACCAGCAGAGAAGTGGGGAGCGCTGAAGCTTTCTTT
few,-,TRBV19,TRBJ1-2,CASSIGTEVGYTF,TGTGCCAGTAGTATCGGGACGGAGGTTGGCTACACCTTC
once,-,TRBV7-2,TRBJ2-1,CASSFRSSYNEQFF,TGTGCCAGCAGCTTCCGGAGCTCCTACAATGAGCAGTTCTTC